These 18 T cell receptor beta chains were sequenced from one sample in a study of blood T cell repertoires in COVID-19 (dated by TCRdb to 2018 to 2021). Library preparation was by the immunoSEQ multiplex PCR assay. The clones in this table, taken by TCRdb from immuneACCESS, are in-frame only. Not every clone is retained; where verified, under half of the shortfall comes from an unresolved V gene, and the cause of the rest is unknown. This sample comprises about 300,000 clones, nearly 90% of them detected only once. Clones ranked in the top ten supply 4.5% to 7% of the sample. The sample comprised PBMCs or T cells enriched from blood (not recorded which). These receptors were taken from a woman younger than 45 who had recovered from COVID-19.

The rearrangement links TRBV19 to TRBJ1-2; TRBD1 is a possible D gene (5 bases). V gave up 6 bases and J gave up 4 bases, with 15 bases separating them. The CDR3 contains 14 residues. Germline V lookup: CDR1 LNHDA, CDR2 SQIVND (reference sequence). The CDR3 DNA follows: TGTGCCAGTAGGCCCCTGGGGGGACTCTATGGCTACACCTTC. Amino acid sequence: CASRPLGGLYGYTF.

CDR3 loop: CASSPRTSGPTSYNEQFF. DNA for the CDR3: TGTGCCAGCAGTCCCCGGACTAGCGGTCCTACCTCCTACAATGAGCAGTTCTTC. This rearrangement joins TRBV6-6 to TRBJ2-1; TRBD2 matches 10 bases. Germline V CDR1 and CDR2: MNHNY, SVGAGI (reference sequence). This CDR3 contains 18 residues. The junction had 10 bases not matched to a gene; V was cut back by 5 bases and J by 0 bases.

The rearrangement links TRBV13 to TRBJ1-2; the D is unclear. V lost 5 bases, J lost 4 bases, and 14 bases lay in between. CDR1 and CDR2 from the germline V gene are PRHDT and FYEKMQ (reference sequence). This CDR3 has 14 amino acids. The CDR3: CASSEVRAPYGYTF. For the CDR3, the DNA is TGTGCCAGCAGCGAGGTTCGAGCCCCCTATGGCTACACCTTC.

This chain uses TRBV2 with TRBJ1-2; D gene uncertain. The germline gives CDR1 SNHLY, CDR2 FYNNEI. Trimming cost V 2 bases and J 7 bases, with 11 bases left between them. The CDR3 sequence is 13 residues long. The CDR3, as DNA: TGTGCCAGCAGTGAAATCGGGGATTCTGGCTACACCTTC. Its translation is CASSEIGDSGYTF.

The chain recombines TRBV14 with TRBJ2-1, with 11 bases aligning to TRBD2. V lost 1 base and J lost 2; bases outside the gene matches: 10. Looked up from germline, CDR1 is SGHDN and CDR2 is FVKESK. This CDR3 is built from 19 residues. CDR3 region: CASSQASPLLAGAYNEQFF. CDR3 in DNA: TGTGCCAGCAGCCAAGCTAGCCCCCTACTAGCGGGGGCCTACAATGAGCAGTTCTTC.

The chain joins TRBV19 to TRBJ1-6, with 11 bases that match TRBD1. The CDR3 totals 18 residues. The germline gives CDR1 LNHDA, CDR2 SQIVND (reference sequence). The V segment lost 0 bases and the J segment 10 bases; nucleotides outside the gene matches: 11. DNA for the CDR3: TGTGCCAGTAGTATAGATCTATGGGGACAGGGGGTTCTATCACCCCTCCACTTT. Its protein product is CASSIDLWGQGVLSPLHF.

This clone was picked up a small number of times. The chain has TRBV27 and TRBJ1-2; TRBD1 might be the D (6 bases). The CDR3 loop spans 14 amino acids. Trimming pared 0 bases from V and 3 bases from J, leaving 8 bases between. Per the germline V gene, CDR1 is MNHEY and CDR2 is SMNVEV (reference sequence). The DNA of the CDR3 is TGTGCCAGCAGTTTATCGAGGGGGTACTATGGCTACACCTTC. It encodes CASSLSRGYYGYTF.

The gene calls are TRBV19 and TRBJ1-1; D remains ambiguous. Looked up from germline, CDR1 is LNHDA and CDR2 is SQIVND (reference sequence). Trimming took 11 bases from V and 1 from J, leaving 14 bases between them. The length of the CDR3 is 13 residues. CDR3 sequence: CASLESRNTEAFF. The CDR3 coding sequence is TGTGCCTCCCTAGAGAGTAGGAACACTGAAGCTTTCTTT.

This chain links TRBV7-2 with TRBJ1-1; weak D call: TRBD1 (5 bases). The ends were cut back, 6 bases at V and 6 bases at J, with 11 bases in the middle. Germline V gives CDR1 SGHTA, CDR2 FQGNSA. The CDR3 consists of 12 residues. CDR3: CASRIGEAEAFF. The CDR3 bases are TGTGCCAGCAGGATAGGGGAAGCTGAAGCTTTCTTT.

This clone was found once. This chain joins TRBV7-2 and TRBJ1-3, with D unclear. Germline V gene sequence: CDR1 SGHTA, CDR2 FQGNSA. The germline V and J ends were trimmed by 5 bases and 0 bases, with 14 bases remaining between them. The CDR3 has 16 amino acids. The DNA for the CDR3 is TGTGCCAGCAGCCGCGAACAGTTACGCTCTGGAAACACCATATATTTT. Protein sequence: CASSREQLRSGNTIYF.

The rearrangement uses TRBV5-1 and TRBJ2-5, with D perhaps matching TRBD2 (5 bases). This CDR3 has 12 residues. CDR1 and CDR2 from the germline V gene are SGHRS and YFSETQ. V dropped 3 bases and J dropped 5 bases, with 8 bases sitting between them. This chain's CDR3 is CASSSSGETQYF. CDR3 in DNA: TGCGCCAGCAGCTCCTCGGGGGAGACCCAGTACTTC.

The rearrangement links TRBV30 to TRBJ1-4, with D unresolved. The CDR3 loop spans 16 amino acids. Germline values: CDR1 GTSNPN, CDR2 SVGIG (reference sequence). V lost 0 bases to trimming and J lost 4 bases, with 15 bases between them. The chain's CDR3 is CAWSVPLPNRNEKLFF. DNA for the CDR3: TGTGCCTGGAGTGTACCCCTACCTAATCGTAATGAAAAACTGTTTTTT.

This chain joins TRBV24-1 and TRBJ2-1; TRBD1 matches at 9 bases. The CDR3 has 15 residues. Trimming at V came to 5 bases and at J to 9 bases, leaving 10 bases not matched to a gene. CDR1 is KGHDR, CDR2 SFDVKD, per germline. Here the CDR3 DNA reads TGTGCCACCAGTGCCTCTGGGACAGGGCTTCTTGAGCAGTTCTTC. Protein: CATSASGTGLLEQFF.

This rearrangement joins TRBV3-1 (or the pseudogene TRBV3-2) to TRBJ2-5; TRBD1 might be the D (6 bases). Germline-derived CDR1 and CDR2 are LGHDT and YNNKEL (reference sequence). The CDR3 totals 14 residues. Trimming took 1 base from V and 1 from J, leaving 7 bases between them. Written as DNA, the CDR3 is TGTGCCAGCAGCCAAGTAGGGGGCCAAGAGACCCAGTACTTC. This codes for CASSQVGGQETQYF.

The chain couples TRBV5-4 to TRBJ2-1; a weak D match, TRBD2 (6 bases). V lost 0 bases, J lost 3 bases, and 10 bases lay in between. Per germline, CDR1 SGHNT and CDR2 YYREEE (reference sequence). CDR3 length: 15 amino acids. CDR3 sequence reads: CASSLGGVLYNEQFF. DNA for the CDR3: TGTGCCAGCAGCTTGGGGGGGGTCCTCTACAATGAGCAGTTCTTC.

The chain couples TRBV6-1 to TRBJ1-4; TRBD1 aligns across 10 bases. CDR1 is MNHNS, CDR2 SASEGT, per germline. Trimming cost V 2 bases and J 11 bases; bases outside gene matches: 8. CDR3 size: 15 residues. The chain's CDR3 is CASSEYTGTGDKLFF. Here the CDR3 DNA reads TGTGCCAGCAGTGAATATACCGGGACAGGGGACAAACTGTTTTTT.

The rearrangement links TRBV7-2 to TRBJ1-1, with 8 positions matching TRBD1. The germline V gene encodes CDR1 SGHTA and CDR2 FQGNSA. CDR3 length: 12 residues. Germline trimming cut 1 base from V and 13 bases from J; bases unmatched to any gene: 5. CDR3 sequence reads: CASSLVAGGRFF. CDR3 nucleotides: TGTGCCAGCAGCTTAGTTGCAGGGGGCCGTTTCTTT. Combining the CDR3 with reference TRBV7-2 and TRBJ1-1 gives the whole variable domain GAGVSQSPSNKVTEKGKDVELRCDPISGHTALYWYRQSLGQGLEFLIYFQGNSAPDKSGLPSDRFSAERTGGSVSTLTIQRTQQEDSAVYLCASSLVAGGRFFGQGTRLTVV.

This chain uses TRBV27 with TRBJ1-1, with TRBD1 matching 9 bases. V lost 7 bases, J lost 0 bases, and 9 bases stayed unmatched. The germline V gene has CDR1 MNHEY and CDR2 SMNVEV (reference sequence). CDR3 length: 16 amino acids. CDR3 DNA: TGTGCCAGCATCGATCTGACAGGGGGGTTGAACACTGAAGCTTTCTTT. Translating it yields CASIDLTGGLNTEAFF.